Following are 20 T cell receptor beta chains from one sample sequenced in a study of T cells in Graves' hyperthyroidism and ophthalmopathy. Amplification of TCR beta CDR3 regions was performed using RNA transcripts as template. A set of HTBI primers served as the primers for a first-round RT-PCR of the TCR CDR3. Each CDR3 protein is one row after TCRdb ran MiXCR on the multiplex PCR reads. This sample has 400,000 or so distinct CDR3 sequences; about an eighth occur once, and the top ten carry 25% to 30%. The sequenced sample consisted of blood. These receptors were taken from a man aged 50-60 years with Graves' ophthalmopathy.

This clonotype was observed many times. The CDR3 spells CASSFTGASTDTQYF. The CDR3 DNA reads TGCGCCAGCAGCTTTACAGGTGCTAGCACAGATACGCAGTATTTT. The chain uses TRBV5-1 and TRBJ2-3; perhaps TRBD1 as D (5 bases). In germline, CDR1 is SGHRS, CDR2 YFSETQ. Trimming cost V 2 bases and J 0 bases, with 10 bases left between them. The length of the CDR3 is 15 residues.

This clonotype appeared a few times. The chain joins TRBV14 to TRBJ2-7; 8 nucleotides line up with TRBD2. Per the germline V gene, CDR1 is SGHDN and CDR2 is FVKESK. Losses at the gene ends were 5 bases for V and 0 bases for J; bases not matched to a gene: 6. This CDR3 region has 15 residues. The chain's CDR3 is CASSYLAGRSYEQYF. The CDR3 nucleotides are TGTGCCAGCAGCTATCTAGCGGGTCGCTCCTACGAGCAGTACTTC. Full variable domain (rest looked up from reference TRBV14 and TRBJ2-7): EAGVTQFPSHSVIEKGQTVTLRCDPISGHDNLYWYRRVMGKEIKFLLHFVKESKQDESGMPNNRFLAERTGGTYSTLKVQPAELEDSGVYFCASSYLAGRSYEQYFGPGTRLTVT.

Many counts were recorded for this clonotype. DNA of the CDR3: TGTGCCAGCAGCTCGGACGGTGCAACTAATGAAAAACTGTTTTTT. It specifies CASSSDGATNEKLFF. The chain combines TRBV5-5 with TRBJ1-4; D unresolved. Germline CDR1 is SGHKS and CDR2 is YYEKEE (reference sequence). The length of the CDR3 is 15 residues. V was clipped by 3 bases and J by 0 bases, with 9 bases between them.

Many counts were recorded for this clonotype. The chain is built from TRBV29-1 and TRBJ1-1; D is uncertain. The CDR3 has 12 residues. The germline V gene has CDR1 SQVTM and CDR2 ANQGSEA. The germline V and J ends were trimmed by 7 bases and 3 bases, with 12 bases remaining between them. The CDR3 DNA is TGCAGCGCAGTGGCGGATTACACTGAAGCTTTCTTT. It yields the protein CSAVADYTEAFF.

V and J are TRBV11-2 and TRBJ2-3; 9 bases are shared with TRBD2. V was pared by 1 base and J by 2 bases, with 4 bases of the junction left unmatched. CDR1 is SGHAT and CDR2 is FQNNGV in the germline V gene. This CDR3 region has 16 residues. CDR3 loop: CASSLGGRASTDTQYF. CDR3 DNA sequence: TGTGCCAGCAGCTTAGGCGGGAGGGCCTCCACAGATACGCAGTATTTT.

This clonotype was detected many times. CDR3 bases: TGTGCCAGCAGAACTACCGGGACAGGGTCCTACGAGCAGTACTTC. Its translation is CASRTTGTGSYEQYF. The chain combines TRBV28 with TRBJ2-7; 9 nucleotides line up with TRBD1. The CDR3 has 15 residues. The germline CDR1 and CDR2 sequences are MDHEN and SYDVKM. V lost 6 bases and J lost 1; bases outside the gene matches: 7.

This chain's CDR3 is CSGCTAPRSYSNQPQHF. The CDR3 DNA reads TGCAGCGGGTGCACTGCCCCCCGATCATATAGCAATCAGCCCCAGCATTTT. The chain joins TRBV29-1 to TRBJ1-5; D gene unclear. There are 17 residues in the CDR3. The V gene lost 7 bases and the J gene lost 0 bases, with 22 bases spanning the gap. Germline CDR1 SQVTM, CDR2 ANQGSEA.

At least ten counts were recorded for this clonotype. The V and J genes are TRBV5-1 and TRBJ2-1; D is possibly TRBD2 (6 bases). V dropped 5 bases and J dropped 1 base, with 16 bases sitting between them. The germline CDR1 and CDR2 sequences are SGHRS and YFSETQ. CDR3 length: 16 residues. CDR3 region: CASRGTDASSYNEQFF. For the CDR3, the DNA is TGCGCCAGCAGGGGGACTGATGCATCGTCCTACAATGAGCAGTTCTTC.

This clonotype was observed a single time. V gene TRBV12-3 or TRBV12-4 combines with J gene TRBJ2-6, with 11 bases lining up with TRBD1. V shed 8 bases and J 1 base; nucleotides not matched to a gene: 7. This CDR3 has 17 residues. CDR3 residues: CASGSGTGGSGANVLTF. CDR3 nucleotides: TGTGCCAGCGGATCCGGGACAGGGGGATCTGGGGCCAACGTCCTGACTTTC.

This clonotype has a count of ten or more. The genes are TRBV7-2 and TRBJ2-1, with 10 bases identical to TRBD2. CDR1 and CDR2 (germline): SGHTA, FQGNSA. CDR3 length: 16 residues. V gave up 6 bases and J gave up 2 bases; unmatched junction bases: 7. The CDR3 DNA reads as TGTGCCAGCAGTTCGCTAGCGGGAGCGGCCTACAATGAGCAGTTCTTC. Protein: CASSSLAGAAYNEQFF.

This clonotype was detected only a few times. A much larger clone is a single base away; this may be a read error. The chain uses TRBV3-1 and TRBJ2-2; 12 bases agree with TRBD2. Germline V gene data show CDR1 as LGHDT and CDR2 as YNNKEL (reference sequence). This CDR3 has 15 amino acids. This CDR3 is CASSPPSGRGGELLF. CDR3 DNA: TGTGCCAGCAGCCCCCCTAGCGGGAGGGGCGGGGAGCTGCTTTTT.

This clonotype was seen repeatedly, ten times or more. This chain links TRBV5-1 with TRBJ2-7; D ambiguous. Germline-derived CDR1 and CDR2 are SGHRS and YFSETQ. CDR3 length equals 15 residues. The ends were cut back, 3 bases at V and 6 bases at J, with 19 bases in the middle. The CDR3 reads CASSSRATPTAEQYF. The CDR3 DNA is TGCGCCAGCAGCTCCCGGGCAACCCCAACCGCCGAGCAGTACTTC.

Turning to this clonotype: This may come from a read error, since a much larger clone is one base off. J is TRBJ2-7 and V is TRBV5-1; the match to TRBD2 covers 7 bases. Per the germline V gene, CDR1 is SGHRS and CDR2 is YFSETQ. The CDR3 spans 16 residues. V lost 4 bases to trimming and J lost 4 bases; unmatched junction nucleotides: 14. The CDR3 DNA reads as TGCGCCAGCAGCCCCCCCCGGGGTGGCGGGAGATACGAGCAGTACTTC. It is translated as CASSPPRGGGRYEQYF.

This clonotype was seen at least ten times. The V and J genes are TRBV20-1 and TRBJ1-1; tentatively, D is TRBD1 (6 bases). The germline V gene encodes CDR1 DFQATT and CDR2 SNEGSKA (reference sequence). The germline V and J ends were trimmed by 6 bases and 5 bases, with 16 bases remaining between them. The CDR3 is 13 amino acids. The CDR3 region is CSAIQGGGTEAFF. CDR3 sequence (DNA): TGCAGTGCGATACAGGGAGGTGGAACTGAAGCTTTCTTT.

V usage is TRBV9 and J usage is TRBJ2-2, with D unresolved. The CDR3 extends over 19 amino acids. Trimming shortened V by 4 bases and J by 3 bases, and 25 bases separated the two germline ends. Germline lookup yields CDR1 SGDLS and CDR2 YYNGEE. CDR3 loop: CASSPRGIGNPRDTGELFF. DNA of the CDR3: TGTGCCAGCAGCCCTCGAGGAATTGGGAATCCAAGGGACACCGGGGAGCTGTTTTTT. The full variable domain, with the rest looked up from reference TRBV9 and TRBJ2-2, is DSGVTQTPKHLITATGQRVTLRCSPRSGDLSVYWYQQSLDQGLQFLIQYYNGEERAKGNILERFSAQQFPDLHSELNLSSLELGDSALYFCASSPRGIGNPRDTGELFFGEGSRLTVL.

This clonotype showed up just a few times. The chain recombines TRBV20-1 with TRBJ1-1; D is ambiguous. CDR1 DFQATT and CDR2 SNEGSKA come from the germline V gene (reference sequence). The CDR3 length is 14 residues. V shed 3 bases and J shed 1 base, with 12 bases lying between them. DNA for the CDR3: TGCAGTGCTAGGAACCGCATAAAGAACACTGAAGCTTTCTTT. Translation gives CSARNRIKNTEAFF.

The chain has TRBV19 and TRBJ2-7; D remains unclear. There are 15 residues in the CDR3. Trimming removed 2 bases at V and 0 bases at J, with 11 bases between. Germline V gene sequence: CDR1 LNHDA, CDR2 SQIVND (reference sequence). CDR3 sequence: CASSILPGSSYEQYF. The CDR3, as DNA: TGTGCCAGTAGTATATTGCCTGGAAGCTCCTACGAGCAGTACTTC.

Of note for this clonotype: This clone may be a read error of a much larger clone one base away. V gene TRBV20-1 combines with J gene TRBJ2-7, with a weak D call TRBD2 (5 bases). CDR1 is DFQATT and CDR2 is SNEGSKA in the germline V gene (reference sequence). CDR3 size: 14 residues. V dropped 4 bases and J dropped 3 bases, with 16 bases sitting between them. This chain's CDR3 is CSATSEGTGYEQYF. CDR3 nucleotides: TGCAGTGCTACCTCCGAGGGAACTGGCTACGAGCAGTACTTC.

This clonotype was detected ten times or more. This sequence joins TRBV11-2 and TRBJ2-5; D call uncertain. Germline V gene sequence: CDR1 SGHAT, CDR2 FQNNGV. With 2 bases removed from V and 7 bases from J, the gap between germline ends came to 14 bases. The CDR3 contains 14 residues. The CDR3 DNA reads TGTGCCAGCAGCTTATCACCTAGACCTCGGACCCAGTACTTC. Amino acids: CASSLSPRPRTQYF.

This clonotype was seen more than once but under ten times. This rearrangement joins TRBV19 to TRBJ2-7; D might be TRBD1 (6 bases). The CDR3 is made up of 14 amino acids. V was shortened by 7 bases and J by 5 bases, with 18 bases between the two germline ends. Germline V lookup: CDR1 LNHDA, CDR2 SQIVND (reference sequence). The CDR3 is CASMDSLYSHEQYF. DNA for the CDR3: TGTGCCAGTATGGACAGCCTCTATTCTCACGAGCAGTACTTC.